This T cell receptor beta chain was found in a study of cytomegalovirus exposure and HLA in healthy donors. Measured with immunoSEQ multiplex PCR; TCRdb has only the in-frame clones, and not every one. This sample carries roughly 140,000 clones, approximately 88% of them seen once, and the ten largest clones take about 3.5%. The V gene lost 1 base and the J gene lost 5 bases, with 15 bases spanning the gap. Germline CDR1 and CDR2: SGHVS and FNYEAQ. CDR3 length: 15 amino acids. V and J are TRBV7-6 and TRBJ2-7; tentative D call: TRBD2 (5 bases). Sequencing was performed on PBMCs. This clonotype was sampled from a woman aged 18-29 years in good health and CMV-seropositive. The DNA of the CDR3 is TGTGCCAGCAGCTTAGGAGGGTCCCCGTCCGACGAGCAGTACTTC. Translation gives CASSLGGSPSDEQYF.